What follows are 28 T cell receptor beta chains derived from one specimen sequenced in a study of cytomegalovirus exposure and HLA in healthy donors. Some clones are missing from TCRdb's copy, which holds only in-frame ones; the method was immunoSEQ multiplex PCR. The sample has some 100,000 clones, roughly 88% seen once. The material sequenced was PBMCs. Receptors originate from a man in his late teens or twenties in good health and CMV-seronegative.

Points on this clone: At one end, the junction sequence differs from germline, possibly due to a read error. This rearrangement joins TRBV6-1 to TRBJ2-7; D possibly corresponds to TRBD2 (5 bases). Germline V lookup: CDR1 MNHNS, CDR2 SASEGT. The CDR3 is 14 residues long. CDR3 region: CASREERVPHEQYF. The CDR3 DNA reads TGTGCCAGCAGGGAAGAGAGGGTACCACATGAGCAGTACTTC.

The chain carries TRBV6-1 and TRBJ1-5; D is undetermined. Per the germline V gene, CDR1 is MNHNS and CDR2 is SASEGT. V was cut by 4 bases and J by 1 base, with 23 bases left in between. CDR3 length: 19 amino acids. The CDR3 DNA reads as TGTGCCAGCAGTGGCCGGGGAGGTGGCCCGAATTCAAGCAATCAGCCCCAGCATTTT. It translates to CASSGRGGGPNSSNQPQHF.

This CDR3 is CASSREQEGQETQYF. As DNA, the CDR3 is TGTGCCAGCAGCCGTGAACAAGAGGGACAAGAGACCCAGTACTTC. The rearrangement links TRBV13 to TRBJ2-5, with D perhaps TRBD2 (5 bases). The germline gives CDR1 PRHDT, CDR2 FYEKMQ (reference sequence). V gave up 5 bases and J gave up 2 bases, with 15 bases separating them. The CDR3 sequence is 15 residues long.

The gene calls are TRBV6-5 and TRBJ1-2; D gene uncertain. Trimming pared 7 bases from V and 4 bases from J, leaving 13 bases between. Looked up from germline, CDR1 is MNHEY and CDR2 is SVGAGI. This CDR3 comprises 13 residues. The CDR3 here is CASIAEGGYGYTF. For the CDR3, the DNA is TGTGCCAGCATCGCGGAGGGAGGCTATGGCTACACCTTC.

This clone was found once. The rearrangement uses TRBV7-2 and TRBJ1-5; 7 bases line up with TRBD1. Trimming cost V 2 bases and J 7 bases; bases outside gene matches: 11. Per germline, CDR1 SGHTA and CDR2 FQGNSA. There are 16 residues in the CDR3. The CDR3 nucleotides read TGTGCCAGCAGCTTAACGTCAGGGGGAGGTCACCAGCCCCAGCATTTT. Protein: CASSLTSGGGHQPQHF.

This clone was observed once. The chain combines TRBV4-3 with TRBJ2-3, with D perhaps TRBD2 (5 bases). CDR3 length: 15 amino acids. The germline gives CDR1 LGHNA, CDR2 YSLEER. V was pared by 1 base and J by 0 bases, with 8 bases between. CDR3 amino acids: CASSQGGVSTDTQYF. CDR3 DNA sequence: TGCGCCAGCAGCCAAGGGGGAGTAAGCACAGATACGCAGTATTTT.

The genes are TRBV5-1 and TRBJ2-7; TRBD2 aligns across 8 bases. In germline, CDR1 is SGHRS, CDR2 YFSETQ. The CDR3 extends over 16 amino acids. Trimming took 3 bases from V and 4 from J; bases not matched to a gene: 12. The CDR3 spells CASSSPRGGATYEQYF. The CDR3 DNA reads as TGCGCCAGCAGCTCCCCCCGGGGGGGGGCTACGTACGAGCAGTACTTC. Drawing the rest from reference TRBV5-1 and TRBJ2-7, the complete variable domain is KAGVTQTPRYLIKTRGQQVTLSCSPISGHRSVSWYQQTPGQGLQFLFEYFSETQRNKGNFPGRFSGRQFSNSRSEMNVSTLELGDSALYLCASSSPRGGATYEQYFGPGTRLTVT.

In its sample, this clone was seen once. The chain links TRBV4-1 to TRBJ1-2; 7 bases map to TRBD1. The trim removed 0 bases at V and 6 bases at J, leaving 10 bases unmatched. This CDR3 has 16 residues. The germline gives CDR1 MGHRA, CDR2 YSYEKL. The CDR3 loop reads CASSQDTIEGGNGYTF. The DNA of the CDR3 is TGCGCCAGCAGCCAAGATACGATTGAAGGGGGCAATGGCTACACCTTC.

The chain employs TRBV18 and TRBJ2-2, with D perhaps matching TRBD1 (6 bases). Germline-derived CDR1 and CDR2 are KGHSH and LQKENI. V was cut by 1 base and J by 0 bases, with 12 bases left in between. The CDR3 loop spans 17 amino acids. The CDR3 DNA reads TGTGCCAGCTCACCACGTGGCAGGGGCCCGAACACCGGGGAGCTGTTTTTT. The encoded protein is CASSPRGRGPNTGELFF.

V is TRBV2 and J is TRBJ1-5; 8 bases map to TRBD1. The CDR3 extends over 16 amino acids. CDR1 SNHLY and CDR2 FYNNEI come from the germline V gene. With 5 bases clipped from V and 2 bases from J, the junction kept 8 bases outside the gene matches. The CDR3 DNA follows: TGTGCCAGCAGTTACCTCGTGGACAGGGGCAATCAGCCCCAGCATTTT. This gives the protein CASSYLVDRGNQPQHF.

The V call is TRBV27, the J call TRBJ1-6; 11 nucleotides match TRBD1. The germline V gene encodes CDR1 MNHEY and CDR2 SMNVEV (reference sequence). The CDR3 is 15 amino acids. V trimming: 5 bases; J trimming: 9 bases; junction bases outside the gene matches: 6. CDR3 DNA: TGTGCCAGCAGTGCGTCGGGACAGGGGGGTTCACCCCTCCACTTT. This gives the protein CASSASGQGGSPLHF.

This clone was seen once. This chain links TRBV28 with TRBJ2-7; 9 nucleotides agree with TRBD1. Germline CDR1 is MDHEN and CDR2 is SYDVKM. The junction had 5 bases not matched to a gene; V was cut back by 6 bases and J by 2 bases. The CDR3 is 14 residues long. The CDR3: CASRVDRGTYEQYF. CDR3 coding DNA: TGTGCCAGCAGGGTGGACAGGGGCACCTACGAGCAGTACTTC.

The chain combines TRBV5-1 with TRBJ2-3; 9 nucleotides match TRBD2. The CDR3 spans 16 residues. J was trimmed by 3 bases and V by 1 base; bases with no gene match: 6. Germline loops: CDR1 SGHRS, CDR2 YFSETQ. CDR3 amino acids: CASSLTSGLATDTQYF. CDR3 nucleotide sequence: TGCGCCAGCAGCTTGACTTCTGGACTAGCGACAGATACGCAGTATTTT.

There are a few counts of this clone. The chain carries TRBV7-9 and TRBJ2-7, with TRBD1 as a possible D gene (5 bases). Trimming cost V 0 bases and J 2 bases, with 8 bases left between them. CDR1 SEHNR and CDR2 FQNEAQ come from the germline V gene (reference sequence). The CDR3 totals 14 residues. The CDR3 region has the DNA TGTGCCAGCAGCTTAGCCCAGGGAACCTACGAGCAGTACTTC. As protein: CASSLAQGTYEQYF.

V usage is TRBV2 and J usage is TRBJ2-7; D is uncertain. Germline V lookup: CDR1 SNHLY, CDR2 FYNNEI. Trimming shortened V by 4 bases and J by 4 bases, and 11 bases separated the two germline ends. The CDR3 runs to 13 residues. The CDR3 nucleotides are TGTGCCAGCAGTGTGGTAGAGAGTTACGAGCAGTACTTC. As protein: CASSVVESYEQYF.

This chain joins TRBV13 and TRBJ1-4; maybe TRBD1 (5 bases). In germline, CDR1 is PRHDT, CDR2 FYEKMQ (reference sequence). Trimming removed 3 bases from V and 7 bases from J, with 15 bases in between. CDR3 length: 15 residues. CDR3 amino acids: CASSFLGLPREKLFF. The CDR3 bases are TGTGCCAGCAGCTTTTTGGGGCTGCCTCGTGAAAAACTGTTTTTT.

The rearrangement links TRBV7-5 to TRBJ2-6; the D segment call TRBD1 is taken from the table without a DNA check. TRBV7-5 constitutes a pseudogene. The CDR3 loop spans 17 amino acids. CDR3 amino acids: CARKGPDRDPGANVLTF. In DNA, the CDR3 is TGTGCCAGAAAGGGGCCCGACAGGGATCCTGGGGCCAACGTCCTGACTTTC.

This chain connects TRBV11-2 to TRBJ2-1, with D unresolved. Per germline, CDR1 SGHAT and CDR2 FQNNGV. The length of the CDR3 is 12 residues. Deletions cut 6 bases from V and 6 bases from J, with 9 bases between. The CDR3 reads CASRNYFNEQFF. For the CDR3, the DNA is TGTGCCAGCAGAAACTACTTCAATGAGCAGTTCTTC. The whole variable domain, remainder taken from reference TRBV11-2 and TRBJ2-1, is EAGVAQSPRYKIIEKRQSVAFWCNPISGHATLYWYQQILGQGPKLLIQFQNNGVVDDSQLPKDRFSAERLKGVDSTLKIQPAKLEDSAVYLCASRNYFNEQFFGPGTRLTVL.

The V and J genes are TRBV7-2 and TRBJ1-5, with a weak D call TRBD1 (5 bases). V lost 2 bases, J lost 5 bases, and 7 bases lay in between. Per germline, CDR1 SGHTA and CDR2 FQGNSA. The CDR3 covers 13 residues. CDR3 residues: CASSLPGDQPQHF. CDR3 DNA: TGTGCCAGCAGCTTACCGGGGGATCAGCCCCAGCATTTT.

This clone has only a few counts. This chain joins TRBV5-8 and TRBJ1-2; D perhaps matches TRBD1 (6 bases). Trimming took 4 bases from V and 0 from J, leaving 10 bases between them. Germline CDR1 reads SGHTS; CDR2 reads YDEGEE. This CDR3 comprises 14 residues. This CDR3 reads CASSPGGTNYGYTF. The CDR3 DNA follows: TGTGCCAGCAGCCCGGGGGGCACTAACTATGGCTACACCTTC. Full variable domain (rest looked up from reference TRBV5-8 and TRBJ1-2): EAGVTQSPTHLIKTRGQQATLRCSPISGHTSVYWYQQALGLGLQFLLWYDEGEERNRGNFPPRFSGRQFPNYSSELNVNALELEDSALYLCASSPGGTNYGYTFGSGTRLTVV.

The rearrangement uses TRBV7-2 and TRBJ2-1, with D perhaps matching TRBD2 (5 bases). Germline V gives CDR1 SGHTA, CDR2 FQGNSA. The germline V and J ends were trimmed by 1 base and 10 bases, with 8 bases remaining between them. This CDR3 has 12 residues. CDR3 residues: CASSLEGREQFF. The DNA for the CDR3 is TGTGCCAGCAGCTTAGAAGGGAGAGAGCAGTTCTTC.

This chain uses TRBV18 with TRBJ2-7; D gene uncertain. CDR3 length: 15 residues. Germline loops: CDR1 KGHSH, CDR2 LQKENI. The V end lost 3 bases, the J end lost 4 bases, and 16 bases lay between the germline ends. The CDR3 reads CASSPAVTRGYEQYF. CDR3 coding DNA: TGTGCCAGCTCACCGGCCGTGACCCGAGGATACGAGCAGTACTTC.

The chain joins TRBV5-8 to TRBJ1-5; the match to TRBD1 covers 7 bases. Germline CDR1 is SGHTS and CDR2 is YDEGEE. There are 17 residues in the CDR3. The V and J ends lost 1 base and 4 bases, in that order; junction bases with no gene match: 11. The CDR3 here is CASSLFQGSTGNQPQHF. CDR3 in DNA: TGTGCCAGCAGCTTGTTTCAGGGCTCGACAGGGAATCAGCCCCAGCATTTT.

This sequence joins TRBV30 and TRBJ1-1; D not resolved. Germline V lookup: CDR1 GTSNPN, CDR2 SVGIG (reference sequence). V was pared by 0 bases and J by 6 bases, with 11 bases between. This CDR3 is 13 amino acids long. CDR3 nucleotides: TGTGCCTGGAGTGTACCAGGAGGCGCTGAAGCTTTCTTT. It translates to CAWSVPGGAEAFF.

This clone was counted a few times. For the CDR3, the DNA is TGTGCCAGCAGCCCTTGGGAGGAGTACGAGCAGTACTTC. The encoded protein is CASSPWEEYEQYF. The chain combines TRBV14 with TRBJ2-7, with a weak D call TRBD2 (6 bases). Germline V gene sequence: CDR1 SGHDN, CDR2 FVKESK. Trimming pared 4 bases from V and 4 bases from J, leaving 11 bases between. This CDR3 has 13 residues.

V and J are TRBV28 and TRBJ2-7; a weak D match, TRBD2 (6 bases). Per germline, CDR1 MDHEN and CDR2 SYDVKM. The CDR3 extends over 15 amino acids. V was shortened by 7 bases and J by 1 base, with 17 bases between the two germline ends. The CDR3 is CASTKSGVSSYEQYF. The CDR3 DNA is TGTGCCAGCACCAAATCGGGAGTGTCATCCTACGAGCAGTACTTC.

The chain has TRBV5-4 and TRBJ2-3, with 9 bases lining up with TRBD2. V shed 6 bases and J 3 bases; nucleotides not matched to a gene: 17. Germline CDR1 and CDR2: SGHNT and YYREEE (reference sequence). This CDR3 is built from 18 residues. The CDR3 loop reads CASIFSGAGGPVTDTQYF. The DNA of the CDR3 is TGTGCCAGCATATTCTCCGGGGCGGGAGGGCCTGTGACAGATACGCAGTATTTT.

The rearrangement links TRBV28 to TRBJ1-3; D is perhaps TRBD1 (5 bases). The CDR3 totals 20 residues. The germline gives CDR1 MDHEN, CDR2 SYDVKM. Trimming took off 3 bases at V and 4 bases at J, with 28 bases between the two ends. The CDR3 DNA is TGTGCCAGCAGTTTCTCTTCTTACCGGATCGGGACTCTACTAGGAAACACCATATATTTT. Its translation is CASSFSSYRIGTLLGNTIYF.